This TCR beta chain was identified in a study of beta chain features in type 1 diabetes. Study findings and constraints: TCRB CDR3s were moderately but significantly shorter in Type 1 diabetes patients in all four CD4+ subsets. In patients and controls equally, PCR might favor templates that are shorter. Within the patient group, naive, central memory and Treg TCRB repertoires appeared more similar to each other than within healthy donors.

Post-sort purity exceeded 95% for all sorted populations. V was trimmed by 1 base and J by 2 bases, leaving 9 bases between them. Per the germline V gene, CDR1 is SGHRS and CDR2 is YFSETQ. There are 15 residues in the CDR3. Concerning this clone itself: The antigen is not known.

All of the isolated RNA was reverse transcribed, so expressed TCRB transcripts were sequenced. Clones were sequenced by immunoSEQ multiplex PCR, and TCRdb holds only the in-frame ones, with some missing. Among over 40,000 clones listed, 60% to 75% were seen once. The sequencing sample was made of Tregs from blood. The chain is built from TRBV5-1 and TRBJ1-4, with D uncertain. The source of this sequence is a man in his thirties or forties with type 1 diabetes. Some clones in this sample may be carry-over from other donors' samples. In DNA, the CDR3 is TGCGCCAGCAGCTTGCGCGGGAGGACTAATGAAAAACTGTTTTTT. It yields the protein CASSLRGRTNEKLFF. Full variable domain (outside the CDR3, taken from reference TRBV5-1 and TRBJ1-4): KAGVTQTPRYLIKTRGQQVTLSCSPISGHRSVSWYQQTPGQGLQFLFEYFSETQRNKGNFPGRFSGRQFSNSRSEMNVSTLELGDSALYLCASSLRGRTNEKLFFGSGTQLSVL.